This T cell receptor beta chain was recovered during a study of monozygotic twins with cystic fibrosis. Broader study findings: Co-twins had the most similar V usage for 13 of 16 pairs, J for 8.

From germline, CDR1 is KGHSH and CDR2 LQKENI. Trimming removed 1 base from V and 0 bases from J, with 9 bases in between. The CDR3 spans 15 residues. In the case of this clone: Its specificity is unknown.

Profiled with immunoSEQ multiplex PCR; TCRdb holds only in-frame clones, not every one. The sample consists of 30,000 to 45,000 clones, approximately 84% of them appearing once. The sample comprised blood. This chain joins TRBV18 and TRBJ1-1, with D hard to call. The receptor was derived from a girl aged 2-10 years with cystic fibrosis. As DNA, the CDR3 is TGTGCCAGCTCACCACGGTACGGATTGAACACTGAAGCTTTCTTT. Residues: CASSPRYGLNTEAFF. Filled out from reference TRBV18 and TRBJ1-1, the complete variable domain reads NAGVMQNPRHLVRRRGQEARLRCSPMKGHSHVYWYRQLPEEGLKFMVYLQKENIIDESGMPKERFSAEFPKEGPSILRIQQVVRGDSAAYFCASSPRYGLNTEAFFGQGTRLTVV.